This T cell receptor (beta chain) was sequenced during a study of OX40 agonist ivuxolimab in advanced cancers. Germline values: CDR1 SGHRS, CDR2 YFSETQ. Trimming removed 2 bases from V and 0 bases from J, with 10 bases in between. The CDR3 totals 15 residues. TCRdb's table, derived via immunoSEQ multiplex PCR, lists solely in-frame clones and lacks some. The sample carries around 80,000 clones, approximately 89% recorded once. The sequencing here drew on CD4+ or CD8+ T cells sorted from blood, taken in a trial of the OX40 agonist ivuxolimab. V gene TRBV5-1 combines with J gene TRBJ2-3; D is perhaps TRBD1 (5 bases). The TCR sequence derives from an adult with an advanced solid tumor such as melanoma, head and neck, liver or kidney cancer. CDR3 sequence reads: CASSFQGISTDTQYF. The DNA for the CDR3 is TGCGCCAGCAGCTTCCAGGGTATAAGCACAGATACGCAGTATTTT.